This T cell receptor (beta chain) derives from a study of blood T cells in healthy people across ages. Study-wide context: Template switching retrieved approximately one barcoded beta molecule for each two T cells. General study findings and limits: The fall in TCR beta diversity per million T cells was roughly linear with age.

Using a J-beta primer mix together with a sample-barcoded 5' primer, a second PCR was run for about 6 to 11 cycles. TCRdb called the 5' RACE reads again in MiXCR, with one record for every CDR3 protein. Altogether around 710,000 distinct CDR3 sequences are present, roughly 41% being singletons, with the ten largest covering about 20%. As to this clonotype: Its antigen is as yet unknown.

Germline V CDR1 and CDR2: ENHRY, SYGVKD. The junction had 14 bases not matched to a gene; V was cut back by 10 bases and J by 4 bases. The CDR3 length is 16 residues. The material sequenced was blood. The receptor comes from a woman aged 60-70 years in good health. V usage is TRBV10-3 and J usage is TRBJ2-1, with 9 nucleotides matching TRBD2. CDR3 bases: TGTGCCACCCTAACCCAGACTAGCGGAATTTACAATGAGCAGTTCTTC. Translating it yields CATLTQTSGIYNEQFF.